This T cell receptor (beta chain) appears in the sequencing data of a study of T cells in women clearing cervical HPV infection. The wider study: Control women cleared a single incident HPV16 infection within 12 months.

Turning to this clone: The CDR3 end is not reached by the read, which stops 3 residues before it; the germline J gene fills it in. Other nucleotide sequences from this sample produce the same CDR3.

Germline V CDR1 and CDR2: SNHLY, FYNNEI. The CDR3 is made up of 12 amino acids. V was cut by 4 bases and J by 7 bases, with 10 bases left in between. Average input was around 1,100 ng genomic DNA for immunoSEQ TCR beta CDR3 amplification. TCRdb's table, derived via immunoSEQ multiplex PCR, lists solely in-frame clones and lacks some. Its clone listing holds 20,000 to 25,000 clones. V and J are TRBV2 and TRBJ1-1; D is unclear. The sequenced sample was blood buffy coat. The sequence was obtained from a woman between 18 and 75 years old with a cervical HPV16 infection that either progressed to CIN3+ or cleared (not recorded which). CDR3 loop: CASSAVRYEAFF. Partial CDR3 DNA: TGTGCCAGCAGTGCGGTCCGATATGAA.